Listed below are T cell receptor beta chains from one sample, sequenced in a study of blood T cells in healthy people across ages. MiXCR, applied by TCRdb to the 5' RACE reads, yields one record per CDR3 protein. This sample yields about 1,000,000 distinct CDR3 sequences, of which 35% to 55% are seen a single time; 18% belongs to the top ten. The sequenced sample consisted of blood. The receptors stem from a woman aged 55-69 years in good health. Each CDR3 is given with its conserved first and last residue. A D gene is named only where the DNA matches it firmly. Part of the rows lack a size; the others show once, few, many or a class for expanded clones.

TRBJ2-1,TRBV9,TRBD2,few,CASSLTGLVNDEQFF,TGTGCCAGCAGCTTAACGGGACTAGTTAACGATGAGCAGTTCTTC
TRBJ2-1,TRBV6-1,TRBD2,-,CASSEGTSGIIYEQFF,TGTGCCAGCAGTGAAGGTACTAGCGGCATAATCTATGAGCAGTTCTTC
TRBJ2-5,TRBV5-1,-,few,CASSPSGTYQETQYF,TGCGCCAGCAGCCCCAGTGGGACGTACCAAGAGACCCAGTACTTC
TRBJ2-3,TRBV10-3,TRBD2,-,CAISESDPGLAGTGTDTQYF,TGTGCCATCAGTGAGTCGGACCCGGGACTAGCCGGAACAGGCACAGATACGCAGTATTTT
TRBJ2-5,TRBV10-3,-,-,CAISEGNSETQYF,TGTGCCATCAGTGAAGGGAACTCCGAGACCCAGTACTTC
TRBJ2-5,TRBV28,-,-,CASSFGGGGQETQYF,TGTGCCAGCAGTTTCGGAGGGGGCGGGCAAGAGACCCAGTACTTC
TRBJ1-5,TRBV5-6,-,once,CASSLGGEISNQPQHF,TGTGCCAGCAGCTTGGGAGGGGAGATTTCCAATCAGCCCCAGCATTTT
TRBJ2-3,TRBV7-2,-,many,CASSLQSGLNTDTQYF,TGTGCCAGCAGCTTACAGTCTGGTCTTAACACAGATACGCAGTATTTT
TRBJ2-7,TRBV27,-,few,CASSPLGQFLPTYEQYF,TGTGCCAGCAGCCCGCTGGGCCAATTTCTACCTACCTACGAGCAGTACTTC
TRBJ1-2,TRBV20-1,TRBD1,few,CSARDSRGGYTF,TGCAGTGCTCGGGACAGCCGGGGTGGCTACACCTTC
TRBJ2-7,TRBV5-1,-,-,CASSGTGTSYEQYF,TGCGCCAGCAGCGGAACCGGGACCTCCTACGAGCAGTACTTC
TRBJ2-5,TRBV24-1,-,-,CATSDPTDSHQETQYF,TGTGCCACCAGTGACCCCACCGACAGTCACCAAGAGACCCAGTACTTC
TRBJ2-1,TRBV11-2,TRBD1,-,CASSAGTGVQQFF,TGTGCCAGCAGCGCGGGTACAGGGGTTCAGCAGTTCTTC
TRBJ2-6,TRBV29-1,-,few,CSVVGETHSGANVLTF,TGCAGCGTCGTCGGAGAAACACACTCTGGGGCCAACGTCCTGACTTTC
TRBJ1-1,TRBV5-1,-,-,CASSPGRGRANTEAFF,TGCGCCAGCAGTCCGGGACGTGGGAGGGCAAACACTGAAGCTTTCTTT
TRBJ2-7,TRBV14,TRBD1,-,CASSPYQGAKSYEQYF,TGTGCCAGCAGCCCGTATCAGGGGGCAAAATCCTACGAGCAGTACTTC
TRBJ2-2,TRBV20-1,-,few,CSARVAGTLAGELFF,TGCAGTGCTAGAGTGGCCGGGACATTGGCCGGGGAGCTGTTTTTT
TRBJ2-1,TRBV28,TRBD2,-,CASSLTGTRLTGEQFF,TGTGCCAGCAGTTTAACCGGGACTAGGCTGACCGGTGAGCAGTTCTTC
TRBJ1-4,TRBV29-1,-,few,CSARETGEKLFF,TGCAGCGCACGGGAGACTGGGGAAAAACTGTTTTTT
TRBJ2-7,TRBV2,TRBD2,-,CASSGALAGATYNEQYF,TGTGCCAGCAGTGGAGCCCTAGCGGGAGCGACCTACAATGAGCAGTACTTC
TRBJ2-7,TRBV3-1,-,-,CASSQDNLGYEQYF,TGTGCCAGCAGCCAAGATAATTTGGGCTACGAGCAGTACTTC
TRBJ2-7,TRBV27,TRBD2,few,CASSFTLVTSGRRVYEQYF,TGTGCCAGCAGTTTCACCCTAGTCACTAGCGGGAGAAGAGTCTACGAGCAGTACTTC
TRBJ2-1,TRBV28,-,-,CASLQLPSDEQFF,TGTGCCAGTCTTCAACTACCATCCGATGAGCAGTTCTTC
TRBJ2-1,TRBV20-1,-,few,CSARDGAWGEQFF,TGCAGTGCTAGAGATGGGGCTTGGGGGGAGCAGTTCTTC
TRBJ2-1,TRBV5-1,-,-,CASSSPGANEQFF,TGCGCCAGCAGCTCCCCAGGGGCCAATGAGCAGTTCTTC
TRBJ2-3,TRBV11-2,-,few,CASSLEGTGADTQYF,TGTGCCAGCAGCCTAGAGGGGACCGGGGCAGATACGCAGTATTTT
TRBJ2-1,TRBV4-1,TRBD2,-,CASSRPSGRMNEQFF,TGCGCCAGCAGCCGTCCTAGCGGGAGAATGAATGAGCAGTTCTTC
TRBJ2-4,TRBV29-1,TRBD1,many,CSAGTGKNIQYF,TGCAGCGCCGGGACAGGGAAAAACATTCAGTACTTC
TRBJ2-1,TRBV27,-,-,CASSSAGPPNEQFF,TGTGCCAGCAGTTCCGCGGGACCACCGAATGAGCAGTTCTTC
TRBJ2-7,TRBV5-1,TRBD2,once,CASSSSSGSSHEQYF,TGCGCCAGCAGCTCTTCTAGCGGGAGCTCCCACGAGCAGTACTTC
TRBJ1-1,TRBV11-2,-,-,CASSPRRVEDTEAFF,TGTGCCAGCAGCCCTCGACGCGTTGAGGACACTGAAGCTTTCTTT
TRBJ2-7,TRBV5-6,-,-,CASSFGTIGYEQYF,TGTGCCAGCAGCTTTGGAACGATAGGCTACGAGCAGTACTTC
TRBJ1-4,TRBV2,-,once,CAITEQTTNEKLFF,TGTGCCATCACGGAGCAGACAACTAATGAAAAACTGTTTTTT
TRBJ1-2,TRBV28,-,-,CASTRGRTFNYGYTF,TGTGCCAGCACGAGGGGACGTACCTTTAACTATGGCTACACCTTC
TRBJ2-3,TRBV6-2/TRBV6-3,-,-,CASSYSMGWDTQYF,TGTGCCAGCAGTTACTCGATGGGGTGGGATACGCAGTATTTT
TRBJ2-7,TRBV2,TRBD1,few,CASSSVQGVAEQYF,TGTGCCAGCAGTTCGGTCCAGGGGGTGGCCGAGCAGTACTTC
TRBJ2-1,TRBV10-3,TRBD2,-,CAISESVMPFSGRWGRDEQFF,TGTGCCATCAGTGAGTCAGTAATGCCGTTTTCCGGGAGGTGGGGCCGGGATGAGCAGTTCTTC
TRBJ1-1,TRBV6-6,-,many,CASRESGRASEAFF,TGTGCCAGCAGAGAGAGCGGACGGGCGAGTGAAGCTTTCTTT
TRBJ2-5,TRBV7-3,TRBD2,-,CASSPTSGRAKLNEQYF,TGTGCCAGCAGCCCAACTAGCGGGAGGGCCAAACTCAATGAGCAGTACTTC
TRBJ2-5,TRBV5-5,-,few,CASSRGLYQETQYF,TGTGCCAGCAGTCGAGGGCTGTACCAAGAGACCCAGTACTTC
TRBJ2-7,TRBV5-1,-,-,CASSLGGEGGYNEQYF,TGCGCCAGCAGCTTGGGGGGGGAAGGTGGTTACAATGAGCAGTACTTC
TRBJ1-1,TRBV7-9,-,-,CASSVDSTHTEAFF,TGTGCCAGCAGCGTTGACAGTACTCACACTGAAGCTTTCTTT
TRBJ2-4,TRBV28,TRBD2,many,CASSPGLAVLAKNIQYF,TGTGCCAGCAGTCCGGGACTAGCAGTCCTAGCCAAAAACATTCAGTACTTC
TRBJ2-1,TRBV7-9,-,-,CASSLAHAEYNEQFF,TGTGCCAGCAGCTTAGCCCACGCGGAATACAATGAGCAGTTCTTC
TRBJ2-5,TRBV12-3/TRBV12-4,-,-,CASNNPDSLQETQYF,TGTGCCAGCAATAACCCGGACAGCTTACAAGAGACCCAGTACTTC
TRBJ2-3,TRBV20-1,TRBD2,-,CSASLTSGRGDTQYF,TGCAGTGCTTCGCTCACTAGCGGGAGGGGTGATACGCAGTATTTT
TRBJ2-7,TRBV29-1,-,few,CSVAGYHEQYF,TGCAGCGTTGCAGGGTACCACGAGCAGTACTTC
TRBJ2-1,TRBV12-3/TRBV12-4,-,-,CASRPEGRNNEQFF,TGTGCCAGCAGACCGGAGGGCCGAAACAATGAGCAGTTCTTC
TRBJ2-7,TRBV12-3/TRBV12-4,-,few,CASSPGPLAYEQYF,TGTGCCAGCAGTCCAGGGCCGTTGGCCTACGAGCAGTACTTC
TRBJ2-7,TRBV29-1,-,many,CSVDGERGFYEQYF,TGCAGCGTTGACGGAGAGCGAGGCTTCTACGAGCAGTACTTC
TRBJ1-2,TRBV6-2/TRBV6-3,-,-,CASTNGGYGYTF,TGTGCCAGCACTAACGGGGGCTATGGCTACACCTTC
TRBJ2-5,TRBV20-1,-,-,CSATHGPQETQYF,TGCAGTGCAACGCACGGGCCACAAGAGACCCAGTACTTC
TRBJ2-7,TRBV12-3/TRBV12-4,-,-,CASSFSPLLSYEQYF,TGTGCCAGCAGTTTTTCCCCTCTCCTCTCCTACGAGCAGTACTTC
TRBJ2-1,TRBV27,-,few,CASRTASYNEQFF,TGTGCCAGCAGGACAGCCTCCTACAATGAGCAGTTCTTC
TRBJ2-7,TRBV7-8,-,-,CASSSVSGDSSYEQYF,TGTGCCAGCAGCTCCGTTAGCGGAGATAGCTCCTACGAGCAGTACTTC